The next 13 T cell receptor beta chains were all read from a single sample in a study of blood T cell repertoires in COVID-19. Sequencing was performed with immunoSEQ multiplex PCR; in TCRdb, only in-frame clones are kept and a portion is missing. The sample has over 120,000 clones, about 89% seen once. Input material: peripheral blood. The origin of the receptors is a man in his fifties or sixties who had recovered from COVID-19.

The CDR3 nucleotides are TGCAGTGCTAGAGATGGACAGGATGCTTTCTTT. Translation: CSARDGQDAFF. The chain combines TRBV20-1 with TRBJ1-1; 7 bases are shared with TRBD1. The CDR3 consists of 11 residues. Germline V gives CDR1 DFQATT, CDR2 SNEGSKA (reference sequence). With V trimmed by 0 bases and J by 11 bases, 3 bases remained unmatched.

The V gene is TRBV5-1, the J gene TRBJ1-2, with 9 bases lining up with TRBD1. This CDR3 has 15 amino acids. V shed 1 base, J shed 8 bases, and the junction held 9 bases outside the gene matches. The germline gives CDR1 SGHRS, CDR2 YFSETQ. CDR3 in amino acids: CASSLNPGQGEGYTF. In nucleotides, the CDR3 is TGCGCCAGCAGCTTGAACCCGGGACAGGGTGAGGGCTACACCTTC.

This clone was detected only once. In DNA form, the CDR3 reads TGTGCCAGCAGCCTATTCACAGGCATAGGCACTGAAGCTTTCTTT. Translation: CASSLFTGIGTEAFF. The chain employs TRBV5-4 and TRBJ1-1; D is possibly TRBD1 (5 bases). Trimming pared 4 bases from V and 4 bases from J, leaving 17 bases between. CDR1 SGHNT and CDR2 YYREEE come from the germline V gene (reference sequence). The CDR3 consists of 15 residues. The full variable domain, completed using reference TRBV5-4 and TRBJ1-1, is ETGVTQSPTHLIKTRGQQVTLRCSSQSGHNTVSWYQQALGQGPQFIFQYYREEENGRGNFPPRFSGLQFPNYSSELNVNALELDDSALYLCASSLFTGIGTEAFFGQGTRLTVV.

The rearrangement joins TRBV20-1 to TRBJ2-7; D perhaps matches TRBD2 (5 bases). CDR1 and CDR2 (germline): DFQATT, SNEGSKA (reference sequence). This CDR3 has 13 amino acids. V was pared by 3 bases and J by 4 bases, with 13 bases between. The CDR3 region is CSASKAREYEQYF. In DNA form, the CDR3 reads TGCAGTGCTAGTAAGGCCCGGGAATACGAGCAGTACTTC.

This clone was seen only once. The CDR3, as DNA: TGCGCCAGCAGCCAAGATCCAGGGGGCAGTGGCTACACCTTC. Translated: CASSQDPGGSGYTF. The chain couples TRBV4-3 to TRBJ1-2; 8 nucleotides align to TRBD1. Looked up from germline, CDR1 is LGHNA and CDR2 is YSLEER. The CDR3 has 14 residues. V was pared by 0 bases and J by 7 bases, with 4 bases of the junction left unmatched.

The chain has TRBV9 and TRBJ2-1; the D gene is possibly TRBD2 (7 bases). This CDR3 region has 15 residues. V lost 0 bases to trimming and J lost 4 bases, with 11 bases between them. Germline CDR1 reads SGDLS; CDR2 reads YYNGEE. The CDR3, as DNA: TGTGCCAGCAGCGTAGCGGGGGGCGAATACAATGAGCAGTTCTTC. It yields the protein CASSVAGGEYNEQFF.

The V gene is TRBV4-3, the J gene TRBJ2-3; perhaps TRBD2 as D (5 bases). This CDR3 is 16 amino acids long. V was cut by 0 bases and J by 0 bases, with 10 bases left in between. Germline V gene lookup returns CDR1 LGHNA and CDR2 YSLEER. The CDR3 loop is CASSQDRLPSTDTQYF. In DNA, the CDR3 is TGCGCCAGCAGCCAAGATCGACTACCTAGCACAGATACGCAGTATTTT.

J is TRBJ1-1 and V is TRBV5-6; 9 nucleotides align to TRBD1. V shed 3 bases, J shed 11 bases, and the junction held 11 bases outside the gene matches. This CDR3 has 14 amino acids. Germline V gives CDR1 SGHDT, CDR2 YYEEEE. The CDR3 bases are TGTGCCAGCAGCTGGGGGGAATACAGGGGGCTGGCTTTCTTT. Protein: CASSWGEYRGLAFF.

This chain connects TRBV30 to TRBJ2-7, with 9 bases fitting TRBD2. The CDR3 totals 15 residues. CDR1 is GTSNPN and CDR2 is SVGIG in the germline V gene (reference sequence). The trim removed 1 base at V and 4 bases at J, leaving 8 bases unmatched. The CDR3 bases are TGTGCCTGGAGTGACCGACGTAGCGGGGGATACGAGCAGTACTTC. This gives the protein CAWSDRRSGGYEQYF.

The chain's CDR3 is CASSPQGAPNEKLFF. The CDR3 DNA follows: TGCGCCAGCAGCCCGCAGGGGGCTCCTAATGAAAAACTGTTTTTT. This chain uses TRBV4-3 with TRBJ1-4; 8 nucleotides agree with TRBD1. Germline V lookup: CDR1 LGHNA, CDR2 YSLEER. The length of the CDR3 is 15 residues. Losses at the gene ends were 4 bases for V and 3 bases for J; bases not matched to a gene: 4.

The chain employs TRBV30 and TRBJ2-7, with 10 bases fitting TRBD1. Germline values: CDR1 GTSNPN, CDR2 SVGIG (reference sequence). V trimming: 3 bases; J trimming: 3 bases; junction bases outside the gene matches: 5. The CDR3 length is 14 residues. The CDR3 here is CAWSGDRGFYEQYF. The CDR3 DNA reads as TGTGCCTGGAGCGGGGACAGGGGTTTCTACGAGCAGTACTTC.

This sequence joins TRBV18 and TRBJ1-1; the D is unclear. This CDR3 has 13 amino acids. Germline V gene data show CDR1 as KGHSH and CDR2 as LQKENI. Trimming took 2 bases from V and 2 from J, leaving 6 bases between them. The CDR3 here is CASSPNSNTEAFF. CDR3 in DNA: TGTGCCAGCTCACCAAACAGTAACACTGAAGCTTTCTTT.

The chain employs TRBV12-3 or TRBV12-4 and TRBJ1-2; no clear D gene. Trimming stripped 0 bases from V and 8 bases from J, with 10 bases between. The CDR3 length is 13 residues. Here the CDR3 DNA reads TGTGCCAGCAGTTTAGCGGGGAGGGCGGGCTACACCTTC. Amino acids: CASSLAGRAGYTF.